This TCR beta chain was captured in a study of early T cells in non-severe SARS-CoV-2 infection. TCRdb analysed the 5' RACE reads with MiXCR anew, one entry per CDR3 protein. Of about 29,000 distinct CDR3 sequences listed, less than 4.5% are singletons. This clonotype was detected ten times or more. The length of the CDR3 is 18 residues. The germline V gene encodes CDR1 SGHNT and CDR2 YYREEE (reference sequence). The ends lost 2 bases at V and 3 bases at J; junction bases unmatched: 16. The chain has TRBV5-4 and TRBJ2-7, with 8 bases aligning to TRBD2. The receptor comes from an adult who was a healthcare worker with PCR-confirmed SARS-CoV-2 infection or an uninfected control (not recorded which). The sample taken for sequencing was whole blood. The CDR3 sequence: CASSFSPSRVLADYEQYV. In DNA form, the CDR3 reads TGTGCCAGCAGCTTCTCGCCGTCACGAGTACTAGCGGACTACGAGCAGTACGTC.